These 22 T cell receptor beta chains were all obtained from the same sample, sequenced in a study of cytotoxic CD8 clonotypes in ibrutinib-treated CLL. The assay was immunoSEQ multiplex PCR, and TCRdb's table has in-frame clones only and misses some. The sample includes about 300,000 clones, approximately 79% of them seen just once. This sample comprised PBMCs, obtained at disease progression, from a patient treated with ibrutinib. These receptors were taken from a human donor with chronic lymphocytic leukemia.

The chain recombines TRBV7-8 with TRBJ2-1, with TRBD2 as a possible D gene (5 bases). The CDR3 is 13 amino acids. The V end was cut by 8 bases, the J end by 1 base, with 9 bases between. The V gene's germline CDR1 is SGHVS and CDR2 FQNEAQ. In DNA form, the CDR3 reads TGTGCCAGCCGGGAAAAATCCTACAATGAGCAGTTCTTC. Protein product: CASREKSYNEQFF.

The J gene is TRBJ2-1, the V gene TRBV29-1; TRBD2 is a possible D gene (6 bases). CDR3 size: 11 residues. CDR1 and CDR2 from the germline V gene are SQVTM and ANQGSEA. V lost 6 bases to trimming and J lost 9 bases, with 12 bases between them. The chain's CDR3 is CSVGGGFEQFF. CDR3 DNA: TGCAGCGTGGGAGGCGGGTTTGAGCAGTTCTTC.

The V call is TRBV30, the J call TRBJ1-1, with D unresolved. This CDR3 has 13 amino acids. Trimming pared 5 bases from V and 3 bases from J, leaving 13 bases between. Germline loops: CDR1 GTSNPN, CDR2 SVGIG (reference sequence). The CDR3 region has the DNA TGTGCCTGGTCTCCCAATGACCACACTGAAGCTTTCTTT. Translating it yields CAWSPNDHTEAFF.

The rearrangement links TRBV10-3 to TRBJ2-5; D possibly corresponds to TRBD2 (5 bases). The CDR3 is 14 amino acids. V was cut by 0 bases and J by 5 bases, with 10 bases left in between. The germline V gene has CDR1 ENHRY and CDR2 SYGVKD. The CDR3 DNA is TGTGCCATCAGTGAGTCCGGTAGGGAGGAGACCCAGTACTTC. Encoded protein: CAISESGREETQYF.

This clone was observed a few times. The chain carries TRBV28 and TRBJ1-5; D gene unclear. The germline gives CDR1 MDHEN, CDR2 SYDVKM. This CDR3 comprises 12 residues. The V end lost 3 bases, the J end lost 6 bases, and 6 bases lay between the germline ends. The CDR3, as DNA: TGTGCCAGCAGTTTGGTACCTCAGCCCCAGCATTTT. It encodes CASSLVPQPQHF.

This sequence joins TRBV19 and TRBJ1-2, with 8 bases fitting TRBD1. The CDR3 totals 15 residues. V trimming: 4 bases; J trimming: 5 bases; junction bases outside the gene matches: 9. Germline lookup yields CDR1 LNHDA and CDR2 SQIVND (reference sequence). CDR3 sequence (DNA): TGTGCCAGTAGTACCCACCCAGGGGGCCTATATGGCTACACCTTC. Its protein product is CASSTHPGGLYGYTF. The full variable domain, its missing parts supplied by reference TRBV19 and TRBJ1-2, is DGGITQSPKYLFRKEGQNVTLSCEQNLNHDAMYWYRQDPGQGLRLIYYSQIVNDFQKGDIAEGYSVSREKKESFPLTVTSAQKNPTAFYLCASSTHPGGLYGYTFGSGTRLTVV.

The gene calls are TRBV9 and TRBJ1-4; perhaps TRBD1 as D (5 bases). Germline-derived CDR1 and CDR2 are SGDLS and YYNGEE. CDR3 length: 16 amino acids. Between the trimmed V and J ends, which lost 0 bases and 3 bases, there was a span of 12 bases. The CDR3 loop reads CASSVGSGAANEKLFF. CDR3 coding DNA: TGTGCCAGCAGCGTAGGGTCCGGGGCCGCTAATGAAAAACTGTTTTTT.

The rearrangement joins TRBV10-1 to TRBJ2-3; TRBD2 matches 7 bases. This CDR3 comprises 15 residues. The V gene end was trimmed by 6 bases and the J gene end by 2 bases; junction bases not matched to a gene: 8. In germline, CDR1 is WNHNN, CDR2 SYGVQD (reference sequence). The CDR3 sequence: CASSGSSGLTDTQYF. CDR3 in DNA: TGCGCCAGCAGCGGCTCTAGCGGACTCACAGATACGCAGTATTTT.

The chain has TRBV6-1 and TRBJ2-5; D may be TRBD2 (6 bases). In germline, CDR1 is MNHNS, CDR2 SASEGT. V was cut by 6 bases and J by 5 bases, with 19 bases left in between. CDR3 size: 15 residues. The CDR3 region has the DNA TGTGCCAGCAGGGACTACGGACAATTCACGGAGACCCAGTACTTC. Translation: CASRDYGQFTETQYF.

This clone has a handful of counts. V usage is TRBV10-1 and J usage is TRBJ2-5; 10 bases map to TRBD2. V shed 4 bases, J shed 1 base, and the junction held 6 bases outside the gene matches. Germline-derived CDR1 and CDR2 are WNHNN and SYGVQD (reference sequence). The CDR3 contains 16 residues. CDR3 sequence reads: CASSVGIAGGQETQYF. The CDR3 DNA reads TGCGCCAGCAGTGTGGGAATAGCGGGGGGCCAAGAGACCCAGTACTTC.

The chain recombines TRBV29-1 with TRBJ2-7, with D perhaps matching TRBD1 (6 bases). Germline CDR1 is SQVTM and CDR2 is ANQGSEA. V was clipped by 0 bases and J by 2 bases, with 8 bases between them. The CDR3 spans 13 residues. The CDR3 protein is CSVEEDSPYEQYF. CDR3 coding DNA: TGCAGCGTTGAAGAGGACAGCCCCTACGAGCAGTACTTC.

V usage is TRBV29-1 and J usage is TRBJ1-2, with no clear D. Germline V lookup: CDR1 SQVTM, CDR2 ANQGSEA. There are 10 residues in the CDR3. Trimming cost V 5 bases and J 8 bases, with 9 bases left between them. CDR3 amino acids: CSVREDGYTF. The CDR3 DNA is TGCAGCGTTCGAGAAGACGGCTACACCTTC.

V and J are TRBV18 and TRBJ2-7, with TRBD2 matching over 8 bases. Germline loops: CDR1 KGHSH, CDR2 LQKENI. The CDR3 is 17 amino acids. V was pared by 8 bases and J by 7 bases, with 22 bases of the junction left unmatched. The CDR3 loop is CASGSGSGWLGEGEQYF. CDR3 sequence (DNA): TGTGCCAGCGGGAGCGGGAGTGGATGGTTGGGCGAAGGGGAGCAGTACTTC.

This rearrangement joins TRBV4-1 to TRBJ2-3, with no clear D. This CDR3 has 14 amino acids. V lost 0 bases, J lost 2 bases, and 6 bases lay in between. Per the germline V gene, CDR1 is MGHRA and CDR2 is YSYEKL. The CDR3 loop is CASSQEGATDTQYF. DNA for the CDR3: TGCGCCAGCAGCCAAGAAGGCGCCACAGATACGCAGTATTTT.

The chain joins TRBV9 to TRBJ2-3; D not certain. The germline CDR1 and CDR2 sequences are SGDLS and YYNGEE. The CDR3 spans 14 residues. The V and J ends lost 0 bases and 3 bases respectively, with 8 bases between them. CDR3 residues: CASSVVDTTDTQYF. CDR3 DNA sequence: TGTGCCAGCAGCGTAGTTGACACGACAGATACGCAGTATTTT. Complete variable domain (other parts from reference TRBV9 and TRBJ2-3): DSGVTQTPKHLITATGQRVTLRCSPRSGDLSVYWYQQSLDQGLQFLIQYYNGEERAKGNILERFSAQQFPDLHSELNLSSLELGDSALYFCASSVVDTTDTQYFGPGTRLTVL.

The chain employs TRBV11-2 and TRBJ1-5; possibly TRBD1 for D (6 bases). The CDR3 consists of 12 residues. Germline loops: CDR1 SGHAT, CDR2 FQNNGV. The ends were cut back, 5 bases at V and 9 bases at J, with 11 bases in the middle. The DNA for the CDR3 is TGTGCCAGCAGCCAGGGGACGGCGCCCCAGCATTTT. This encodes CASSQGTAPQHF.

This clone has just a few counts. The rearrangement links TRBV19 to TRBJ2-7; 10 nucleotides line up with TRBD1. The CDR3 is 16 amino acids. Germline loops: CDR1 LNHDA, CDR2 SQIVND (reference sequence). After removal of 5 bases from V and 7 bases from J, the junction contained 14 bases not matched to a gene. As DNA, the CDR3 is TGTGCCAGTAGTGACACCCTACGGACAGGGGGTGGGGAGCAGTACTTC. As protein: CASSDTLRTGGGEQYF.

The gene calls are TRBV19 and TRBJ2-1; 9 bases align to TRBD1. The CDR3 loop spans 15 amino acids. The V and J ends lost 4 bases and 2 bases, in that order; junction bases with no gene match: 3. Germline loops: CDR1 LNHDA, CDR2 SQIVND (reference sequence). In DNA, the CDR3 is TGTGCCAGTAGTACACGGACAGGGGCCTACAATGAGCAGTTCTTC. Translating gives CASSTRTGAYNEQFF.

This chain joins TRBV5-1 and TRBJ2-7; the match to TRBD2 covers 8 bases. The germline V gene encodes CDR1 SGHRS and CDR2 YFSETQ. The CDR3 runs to 14 residues. The V segment lost 0 bases and the J segment 5 bases; nucleotides outside the gene matches: 4. The CDR3: CASSLGRGAHEQYF. The CDR3 nucleotides are TGCGCCAGCAGCTTGGGGCGGGGGGCCCACGAGCAGTACTTC.

This clone showed up just a few times. This rearrangement joins TRBV28 to TRBJ1-5; D unresolved. Trimming took off 6 bases at V and 4 bases at J, with 13 bases between the two ends. The germline gives CDR1 MDHEN, CDR2 SYDVKM. The CDR3 runs to 14 residues. CDR3 bases: TGTGCCAGCAGCTACCCTTCTGGGAATCAGCCCCAGCATTTT. This encodes CASSYPSGNQPQHF. The full variable domain, in which reference TRBV28 and TRBJ1-5 provide the parts outside the CDR3, is DVKVTQSSRYLVKRTGEKVFLECVQDMDHENMFWYRQDPGLGLRLIYFSYDVKMKEKGDIPEGYSVSREKKERFSLILESASTNQTSMYLCASSYPSGNQPQHFGDGTRLSIL.

Worth noting for this clone: At the DNA level, this CDR3 is encoded by other sequences in the same sample as well. The CDR3 region has the DNA TGTGCCAGCAGCGTAGGGACAGGAGCCTACGAGCAGTACTTC. It encodes CASSVGTGAYEQYF. This chain links TRBV9 with TRBJ2-7; 7 nucleotides line up with TRBD1. This CDR3 comprises 14 residues. Trimming took 0 bases from V and 2 from J; bases not matched to a gene: 2. The V gene's germline CDR1 is SGDLS and CDR2 YYNGEE.

The chain combines TRBV28 with TRBJ1-2, with 8 bases identical to TRBD1. This CDR3 comprises 15 residues. J lost 4 bases, V lost 5 bases, and 9 bases had no gene match. CDR1 and CDR2 from the germline V gene are MDHEN and SYDVKM. The CDR3 spells CASSPGDRKFYGYTF. Written as DNA, the CDR3 is TGTGCCAGCAGTCCCGGGGACAGGAAATTCTATGGCTACACCTTC.